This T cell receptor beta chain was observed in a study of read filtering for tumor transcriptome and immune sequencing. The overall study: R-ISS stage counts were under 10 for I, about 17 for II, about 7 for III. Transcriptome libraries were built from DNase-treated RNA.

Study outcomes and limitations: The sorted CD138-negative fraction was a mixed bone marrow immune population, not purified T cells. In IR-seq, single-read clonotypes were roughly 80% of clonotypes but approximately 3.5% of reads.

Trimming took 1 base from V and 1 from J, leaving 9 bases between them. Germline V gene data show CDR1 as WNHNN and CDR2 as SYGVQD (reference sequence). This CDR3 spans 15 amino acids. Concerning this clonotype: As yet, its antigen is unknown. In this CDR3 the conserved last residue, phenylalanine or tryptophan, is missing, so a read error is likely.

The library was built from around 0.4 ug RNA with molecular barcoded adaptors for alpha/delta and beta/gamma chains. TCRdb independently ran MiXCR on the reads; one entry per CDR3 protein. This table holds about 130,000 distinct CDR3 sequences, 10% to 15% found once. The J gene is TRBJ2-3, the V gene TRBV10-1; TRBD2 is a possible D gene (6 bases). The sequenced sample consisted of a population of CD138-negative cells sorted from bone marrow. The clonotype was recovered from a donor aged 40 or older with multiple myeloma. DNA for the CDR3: TGCGCCAGCAGTGAGTTGGCTAGCGGCACAGATACGCAGTATTCT. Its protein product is CASSELASGTDTQYS.